This T cell receptor beta chain emerged from a study of blood T cell repertoires in COVID-19. Overall study: The origin of the acute and convalescent COVID-19 samples was the United States, Italy and Spain. The cDNA or gDNA used as material had been derived from T cells, B-cell-depleted T cells, or PBMCs.

The authors' processing: Using reference gene primer amplification, nucleated cell counts were estimated. Profiling relied on immunoSEQ multiplex PCR, and the TCRdb table lists in-frame clones only, not all of them. That table gives V, J and clone size, and the DNA gave D and trimming. The sample consists of over 15,000 clones, roughly nine tenths of them appearing once. Germline values: CDR1 SGHTA, CDR2 FQGNSA. There are 17 residues in the CDR3. V lost 4 bases to trimming and J lost 0 bases, with 13 bases between them. Sequenced input: peripheral blood. This TCR came from an older man with acute or convalescent COVID-19. V and J are TRBV7-2 and TRBJ2-6; possible D gene TRBD2, 5 bases. The DNA of the CDR3 is TGTGCCAGCAGCTACCGTCAGAGGGCCTCTGGGGCCAACGTCCTGACTTTC. This translates into CASSYRQRASGANVLTF.